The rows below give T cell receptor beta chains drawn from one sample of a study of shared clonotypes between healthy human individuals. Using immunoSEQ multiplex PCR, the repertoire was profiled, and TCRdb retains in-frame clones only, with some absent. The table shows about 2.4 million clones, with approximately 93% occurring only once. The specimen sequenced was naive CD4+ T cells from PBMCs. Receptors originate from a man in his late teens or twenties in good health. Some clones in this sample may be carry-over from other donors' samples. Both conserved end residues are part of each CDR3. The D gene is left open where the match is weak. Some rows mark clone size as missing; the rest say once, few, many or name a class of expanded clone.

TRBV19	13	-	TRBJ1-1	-	CASGRDFRTEAFF	TGTGCCAGTGGCAGGGATTTTCGCACTGAAGCTTTCTTT
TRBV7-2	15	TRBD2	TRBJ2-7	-	CASSSLAGGWYEQYF	TGTGCCAGCAGCTCCTTAGCGGGAGGATGGTACGAGCAGTACTTC
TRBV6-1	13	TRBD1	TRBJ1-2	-	CASRKQGEDGYTF	TGTGCCAGCAGAAAACAGGGGGAGGATGGCTACACCTTC
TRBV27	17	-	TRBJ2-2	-	CASSLDRGPLNTGELFF	TGTGCCAGCAGTCTGGATCGGGGGCCACTTAACACCGGGGAGCTGTTTTTT
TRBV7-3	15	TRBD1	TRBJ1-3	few	CASSLTGGAGNTIYF	TGTGCCAGCAGCTTAACAGGGGGCGCCGGAAACACCATATATTTT
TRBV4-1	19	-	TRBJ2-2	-	CASSPGPVFQGIRTGELFF	TGCGCCAGCAGCCCCGGGCCAGTTTTTCAGGGTATACGTACCGGGGAGCTGTTTTTT
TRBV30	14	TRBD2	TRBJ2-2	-	CAWELAGAPGELFF	TGTGCCTGGGAACTAGCGGGAGCCCCCGGGGAGCTGTTTTTT
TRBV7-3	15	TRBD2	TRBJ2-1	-	CASSPGTSGTNEQFF	TGTGCCAGCAGCCCCGGGACTAGCGGGACCAATGAGCAGTTCTTC
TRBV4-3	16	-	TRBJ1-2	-	CASSIRRTVANYGYTF	TGCGCCAGCAGCATCCGACGGACAGTAGCTAACTATGGCTACACCTTC
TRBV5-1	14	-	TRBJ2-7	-	CASSQTGDSYEQYF	TGCGCCAGCAGCCAGACAGGAGACTCCTACGAGCAGTACTTC
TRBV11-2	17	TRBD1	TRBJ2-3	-	CASRPGTGEGYTDTQYF	TGTGCCAGCAGACCCGGGACAGGGGAGGGGTACACAGATACGCAGTATTTT
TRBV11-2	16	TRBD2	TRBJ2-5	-	CASSLGGGRPSETQYF	TGTGCCAGCAGCTTAGGAGGCGGGAGGCCCTCGGAGACCCAGTACTTC
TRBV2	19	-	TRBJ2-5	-	CASSEPDLDGRMNQETQYF	TGTGCCAGCAGTGAACCCGATTTAGATGGCAGAATGAACCAAGAGACCCAGTACTTC
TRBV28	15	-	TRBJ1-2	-	CASSAIGELVYGYTF	TGTGCCAGCAGTGCCATCGGGGAGTTGGTCTATGGCTACACCTTC
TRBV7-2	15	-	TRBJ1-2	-	CASSLGRTYNYGYTF	TGTGCCAGCAGCTTAGGTCGGACGTATAACTATGGCTACACCTTC
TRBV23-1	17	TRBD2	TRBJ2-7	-	CASSHPRGLALNHEQYF	TGCGCCAGCAGTCACCCCAGGGGACTAGCCCTCAACCACGAGCAGTACTTC
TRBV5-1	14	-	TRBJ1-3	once	CASSPIPSGNTIYF	TGCGCCAGCAGCCCGATACCCTCTGGAAACACCATATATTTT
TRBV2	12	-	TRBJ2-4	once	CASSFSKNIQYF	TGTGCCAGCAGCTTCTCCAAAAACATTCAGTACTTC
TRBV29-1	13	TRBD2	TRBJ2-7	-	CSVGTSGSYEQYF	TGCAGCGTTGGGACTAGCGGGAGCTACGAGCAGTACTTC
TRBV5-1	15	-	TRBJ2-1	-	CASSLDGGTYNEQFF	TGCGCCAGCAGCTTGGATGGCGGGACTTACAATGAGCAGTTCTTC
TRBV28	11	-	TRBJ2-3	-	CASSFRDTQYF	TGTGCCAGCAGTTTTAGGGATACGCAGTATTTT
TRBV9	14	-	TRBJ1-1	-	CASSVSSINTEAFF	TGTGCCAGCAGCGTCTCCAGTATAAACACTGAAGCTTTCTTT
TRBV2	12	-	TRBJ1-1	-	CASTLEAGRAFF	TGTGCCAGCACTTTAGAAGCCGGTCGGGCTTTCTTT
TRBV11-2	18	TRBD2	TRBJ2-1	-	CASSLVGQPGLATGEQFF	TGTGCCAGCAGCCTCGTAGGTCAACCGGGACTAGCGACGGGTGAGCAGTTCTTC
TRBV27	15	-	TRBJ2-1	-	CASSPRQRLYNEQFF	TGTGCCAGCAGTCCAAGACAGCGTCTCTACAATGAGCAGTTCTTC
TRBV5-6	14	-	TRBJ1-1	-	CASSLEGLGTEAFF	TGTGCCAGCAGCTTGGAGGGTTTAGGCACTGAAGCTTTCTTT
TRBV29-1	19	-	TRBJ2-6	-	CSVEDFRAGGISGANVLTF	TGCAGCGTTGAAGATTTCAGGGCCGGGGGTATCTCTGGGGCCAACGTCCTGACTTTC
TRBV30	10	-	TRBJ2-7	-	CAWSQGEQYF	TGTGCCTGGAGTCAGGGCGAGCAGTACTTC
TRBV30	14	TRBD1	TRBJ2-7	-	CAWSVRQGAYEQYF	TGTGCCTGGAGTGTAAGACAGGGAGCCTACGAGCAGTACTTC
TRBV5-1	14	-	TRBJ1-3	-	CASSSRPTVNTIYF	TGCGCCAGCAGCTCAAGACCGACGGTAAACACCATATATTTT
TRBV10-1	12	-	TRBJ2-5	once	CASSDEGQTQYF	TGCGCCAGCAGTGATGAGGGGCAGACCCAGTACTTC